This T cell receptor beta chain is from a study of identical twins (dated by TCRdb to 2016 to 2018). Notes on the research overall: The study deep-sequenced TCR alpha and beta repertoires from monozygotic twins, unrelated adults of various ages and cord blood to test whether fetal clonotypes persist. To rule out contamination, replicate twin experiments were performed at different times with different library preparation protocols. What the study reported, not specific to this receptor: Conclusions relied on cross-sectional statistical analysis, since the same donors could not be followed over many years. Excess twin sharing in beta out-of-frame sequences was weaker because fewer shared sequences lowered the signal-to-noise ratio. Zero-insertion analyses could be partly confounded by invariant T cells such as MAIT and iNKT, although diverse VJ usage argued against such confounding for most clonotypes. Out-of-frame TCR alpha sequences shared between twins showed an excess of low generation-probability sequences compared with coincidental sharing between unrelated individuals. Fewer insertions were carried by abundant cord blood beta clonotypes, a similar but weaker trend appeared in young adult naive repertoires, and no such trend appeared in memory repertoires. In monozygotic twins, recombination models systematically underestimated out-of-frame TCR alpha sharing, but the models matched the sharing seen between unrelated individuals.

The junction shows trimming of 7 bases on V and 6 bases on J, plus 9 bases between the germline ends. The germline V gene yields SQVTM for CDR1 and ANQGSEA for CDR2. The CDR3 sequence holds 11 residues, the cysteine and phenylalanine included. Of the read, only the CDR3 DNA is kept; its 33 bases are in frame from base 1. The library was obtained by 5' RACE. The sequencer was an Illumina HiSeq 2000. Template switching introduced a universal primer binding site; the final cDNA contained a unique molecular identifier, enabling accurate counting of TCR cDNA molecules. Specific primers in the conserved constant-segment region were used to synthesize first-strand cDNA for the TCR alpha and beta chains. To control for contamination, every cDNA library was double barcoded, receiving both a SMART-Mk sample barcode and Illumina barcodes. Two successive PCR steps introduced TruSeq adapter sequences along with Illumina sample barcodes. The TCR alpha and beta cDNA libraries were sequenced on the Illumina HiSeq platform using custom primers. Turning to the authors' computational methods: MiGEC was used to process raw reads and extract unique molecular identifiers, and MiXCR was used to find CDR3 positions. For each individual, recombination models were inferred using an EM algorithm with the repgenHMM and IGoR tools. The analysis of shared clonotypes was done with the tcR package in R, with sharing normalized by the product of cloneset sizes. To study raw recombination free of thymic and clonal selection effects, out-of-frame nonproductive sequences were analyzed. TCRdb trimmed the raw reads at Q25, called clones with MiXCR and kept productive beta chains. Rows are combined by CDR3 protein, so each entry shows the most common genes and DNA. The V and J calls here are based on TCRdb, not the publication. Counted in this sample were roughly 350,000 distinct CDR3 sequences; approximately 9.1% of them appeared once. The leading ten clones occupy 8% to 9.5% of the sample.

The sample holds a few counts of this clonotype. Its antigen is unknown. Since a much larger clone is just one base distant, this may be a read error. Every donor in the study was a healthy Caucasian. Three unrelated non-twin adults were also sequenced: a male aged 18 to 30, a male aged 50 to 60 and a female aged 50 to 60. Miltenyi CD45RO+ enrichment and human naive T-cell isolation kits were used to isolate memory (CD45RO+) and naive T cells from PBMC. Sequenced sample: naive T cells sorted from blood. Sample cell subset or site, as interpreted from the label and publication: cells isolated with a human naive T-cell isolation kit. This chain is built from TRBV29-1 and TRBJ2-2; matching of 6 bases hints at TRBD1 as the D gene. This clonotype was sampled from a woman between 45 and 60 years old in good health. The CDR3 reads as follows: CSGQGSGELFF. The DNA is TGCAGCGGGCAGGGGTCCGGGGAGCTGTTTTTT.